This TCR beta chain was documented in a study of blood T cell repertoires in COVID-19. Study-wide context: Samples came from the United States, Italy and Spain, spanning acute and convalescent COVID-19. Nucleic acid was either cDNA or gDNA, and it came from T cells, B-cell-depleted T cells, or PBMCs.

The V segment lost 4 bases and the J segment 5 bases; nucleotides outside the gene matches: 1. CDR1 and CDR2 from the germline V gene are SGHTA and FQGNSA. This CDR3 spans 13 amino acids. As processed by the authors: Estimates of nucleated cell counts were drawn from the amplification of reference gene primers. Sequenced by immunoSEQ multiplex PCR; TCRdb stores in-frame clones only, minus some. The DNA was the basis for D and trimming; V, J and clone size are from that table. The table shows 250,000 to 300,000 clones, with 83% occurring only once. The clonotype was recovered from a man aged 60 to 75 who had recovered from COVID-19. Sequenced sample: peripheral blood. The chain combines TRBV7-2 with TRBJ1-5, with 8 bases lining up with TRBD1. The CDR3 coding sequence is TGTGCCAGCAGCTCGGACAGGGATCAGCCCCAGCATTTT. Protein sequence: CASSSDRDQPQHF.